Listed here are 5 T cell receptor beta chains from one sample, sequenced in a study of cytomegalovirus exposure and HLA in healthy donors. PCR used 60 Vbeta primers and 13 Jbeta primers. The repertoire was sequenced with immunoSEQ multiplex PCR; TCRdb's copy has only in-frame clones and lacks some. The sample lists 120,000 to 150,000 clones, around three quarters occurring once. The sequenced sample was PBMCs. All receptors derive from a middle-aged woman in good health and CMV-seropositive.

This clone has only a few counts. V and J are TRBV7-2 and TRBJ2-7; TRBD1 matches 7 bases. Germline CDR1 SGHTA, CDR2 FQGNSA. The trim removed 4 bases at V and 3 bases at J, leaving 9 bases unmatched. The CDR3 has 15 residues. The CDR3 protein is CASSSLPGTVYEQYF. CDR3 nucleotides: TGTGCCAGCAGCTCCCTCCCCGGGACAGTCTACGAGCAGTACTTC.

This clone has only a few counts. The chain employs TRBV2 and TRBJ1-1; TRBD1 is a possible D gene (5 bases). The CDR3 is 11 residues long. Trimming took off 9 bases at V and 5 bases at J, with 10 bases between the two ends. CDR1 is SNHLY, CDR2 FYNNEI, per germline. The CDR3 nucleotides read TGTGCCAGAGGGGTGGGGACTGAAGCTTTCTTT. Translation gives CARGVGTEAFF.

This rearrangement joins TRBV6-5 to TRBJ2-3, with unresolved D. Germline V gives CDR1 MNHEY, CDR2 SVGAGI. The CDR3 extends over 13 amino acids. Trimming cost V 6 bases and J 0 bases, with 7 bases left between them. Here the CDR3 DNA reads TGTGCCAGCAGAATCAGTAGCACAGATACGCAGTATTTT. It encodes CASRISSTDTQYF.

This clone was seen only a few times. The V gene is TRBV28, the J gene TRBJ2-5; TRBD2 agrees at 11 bases. The trim removed 3 bases at V and 1 base at J, leaving 4 bases unmatched. Germline CDR1 and CDR2: MDHEN and SYDVKM. This CDR3 contains 16 residues. This CDR3 is CASSFSGGAVQETQYF. CDR3 DNA: TGTGCCAGCAGTTTTAGCGGGGGGGCTGTCCAAGAGACCCAGTACTTC.

The chain recombines TRBV6-5 with TRBJ1-1, with 7 bases fitting TRBD1. Germline-derived CDR1 and CDR2 are MNHEY and SVGAGI. This CDR3 is built from 11 residues. V shed 4 bases, J shed 10 bases, and the junction held 3 bases outside the gene matches. CDR3 coding DNA: TGTGCCAGCAGTTCAGGGGGGAGAGCTTTCTTT. As protein: CASSSGGRAFF.